These T cell receptor beta chains were read from a single sample in a study of T cells after yellow fever vaccination. From the 5' RACE reads, TCRdb called clonotypes with MiXCR, one entry per CDR3 protein. The sample contains some 110,000 distinct CDR3 sequences, more than 6.5% of which appear only once. Material: CD4+ T cells sorted from PBMCs, obtained 10 to 11 days after the first yellow fever vaccination. These receptors all come from a man aged 18 to 29 who received the YFV17D yellow fever vaccine. CDR3s leave out the opening cysteine and the closing phenylalanine or tryptophan.

V gene	CDR3 protein
TRBV12-3/TRBV12-4	ASSLQGPYNQPQH
TRBV7-9	ASSFRSYNEQF
TRBV9	ASSVEGQGFNEQF
TRBV7-6	ASSPRLDSLKDEQF
TRBV7-2	ASSLDGQSDGYT
TRBV2	ASSLDRVRSDTQY
TRBV10-3	AISESDRDNQPQH
TRBV9	ASSVSLAPGYEQY
TRBV9	ASSPPTGGLQETQY
TRBV2	ASSADRGWGNIQY
TRBV5-6	ASSLGAGTEQF
TRBV12-3/TRBV12-4	ASSSQGAGNTEAF
TRBV10-2	ASSDVQGGGEPQH
TRBV18	ASSLQGARGPYEQY
TRBV11-2	ASSPRTGQETQY
TRBV5-1	ASGSGLNTGELF
TRBV30	AWTRTGGYGYT
TRBV4-3	ASSRRSGSYNEQF
TRBV7-2	ASSFPQGGFNADTQY
TRBV20-1	SASRFPYGYT
TRBV20-1	SARGQGGYQPQH
TRBV6-2/TRBV6-3	ASTPGRDQPQH
TRBV14	ASSPKGGLSSYNEQF
TRBV5-5	ASSLAPGPGTDTQY
TRBV27	ASSLWGSEQY
TRBV12-3/TRBV12-4	ASSLDITDTQY
TRBV21-1	ASSKAVRNKNIQY
TRBV5-6	ASSSGQRGYGYT
TRBV20-1	SVAGPPLWGGELF
TRBV4-1	ASSQVYRNSNTEAF
TRBV30	AWSVRETQY
TRBV24-1	ATSAVDRGRRNEQF
TRBV5-5	ASGPGIFTGELF
TRBV29-1	SVDQGGTEAF
TRBV10-1	ASSESFGGGRDTQY
TRBV27	ASKLGHHNEKLF
TRBV24-1	ATSDFGGAGYNEQF
TRBV9	ASSASGTSDSYT
TRBV5-4	ASSLVSGGSADTQY
TRBV30	AWSRDRPYGYT
TRBV7-2	ASSLDGVPNYGYT
TRBV6-1	ASSEGMYEKLF
TRBV7-2	ASSLNTVGKLF
TRBV20-1	SARDTEGGPNTGELF
TRBV18	ASSPPPRSRGNTIY
TRBV5-1	ASSLSGGTTNEKLF
TRBV12-3/TRBV12-4	ASRVGETQY
TRBV6-2/TRBV6-3	ASSTSGGSHEQF
TRBV7-8	ASSFNPTGGQQY
TRBV3-1	ASSQASNSHEQY
TRBV9	ASSPLIGPNTEAF
TRBV11-2	ASSSNSNSPLH